A selection of T cell receptor beta chains follows, all from one sample in a study of T cell clones after liver transplantation. Sequenced by immunoSEQ multiplex PCR; TCRdb stores in-frame clones only, minus some. This table has roughly 70,000 clones, about four fifths appearing once. The sequenced sample was CD4+ T cells from blood, obtained before liver transplant. The receptors were gathered from a human donor who received a liver transplant. Each CDR3 is given with its conserved first and last residue. Each record gives: J gene, V gene, D gene, clone size, CDR3 protein, CDR3 DNA. The D gene is left open where the match is weak. Clone size is stated in some rows and not others, as once, few, many or a class when expanded.

>TRBJ2-7|TRBV5-1|-|-
CASSSQGTSYEQYF
TGCGCCAGCAGCTCCCAGGGCACTTCCTACGAGCAGTACTTC
>TRBJ1-1|TRBV5-6|-|-
CASSSGVRRNTEAFF
TGTGCCAGCAGCTCTGGGGTTCGCAGGAACACTGAAGCTTTCTTT
>TRBJ2-7|TRBV11-2|-|-
CASGATAGGDNEQYF
TGTGCCAGCGGCGCTACGGCCGGAGGGGACAACGAGCAGTACTTC
>TRBJ2-3|TRBV10-1|TRBD2|-
CASSADSGAFTDTQYF
TGCGCCAGCAGTGCGGATAGCGGGGCCTTCACAGATACGCAGTATTTT
>TRBJ1-2|TRBV9|-|-
CASSVTGSQNYGYTF
TGTGCCAGCAGCGTTACAGGGTCTCAAAACTATGGCTACACCTTC
>TRBJ2-1|TRBV30|TRBD2|once
CAWSVLAGRNEQFF
TGTGCCTGGAGTGTACTAGCGGGAAGGAATGAGCAGTTCTTC
>TRBJ1-2|TRBV6-6|-|-
CASSYEADGYTF
TGTGCCAGCAGTTACGAGGCAGATGGCTACACCTTC
>TRBJ1-1|TRBV5-4|-|-
CASSPTGSEGNTEAFF
TGTGCCAGCAGCCCAACAGGGTCGGAGGGGAACACTGAAGCTTTCTTT
>TRBJ2-7|TRBV7-9|TRBD2|-
CASSLTSGSYEQYF
TGTGCCAGCAGCTTAACTAGCGGGAGTTACGAGCAGTACTTC
>TRBJ2-1|TRBV14|TRBD2|once
CASSPLWSGIRGGEQFF
TGTGCCAGCAGCCCCCTATGGAGCGGGATAAGGGGCGGTGAGCAGTTCTTC
>TRBJ1-3|TRBV11-2|-|-
CASSLGFGGPIYF
TGTGCCAGCAGCTTAGGATTTGGAGGGCCCATATATTTT
>TRBJ1-1|TRBV7-3|-|-
CASRIDMNTEAFF
TGTGCCAGCAGGATAGATATGAACACTGAAGCTTTCTTT
>TRBJ2-3|TRBV5-1|-|-
CASSTTGLGMDTQYF
TGCGCCAGCAGCACCACCGGACTCGGGATGGATACGCAGTATTTT
>TRBJ1-2|TRBV18|-|-
CASSPPGRPDYGYTF
TGTGCCAGCTCACCACCCGGGAGACCTGACTATGGCTACACCTTC
>TRBJ2-7|TRBV6-6|-|-
CASSYGTGFNHEQYF
TGTGCCAGCAGTTACGGGACGGGCTTTAATCACGAGCAGTACTTC
>TRBJ2-1|TRBV27|-|-
CASSFRPSSSYNEQFF
TGTGCCAGCAGTTTCCGACCCTCGAGCTCCTACAATGAGCAGTTCTTC
>TRBJ2-3|TRBV4-3|TRBD1|-
CASSQGTGADTQYF
TGCGCCAGCAGCCAAGGCACAGGGGCCGATACGCAGTATTTT
>TRBJ1-2|TRBV5-1|-|-
CASSLAIGGTNYGYTF
TGCGCCAGCAGCTTGGCCATCGGCGGAACTAACTATGGCTACACCTTC
>TRBJ2-2|TRBV6-5|-|once
CASSSDSLITGELFF
TGTGCCAGCAGTTCTGATAGCTTGATCACCGGGGAGCTGTTTTTT
>TRBJ2-7|TRBV5-6|-|-
CASSLGGYEQYF
TGTGCCAGCAGCTTGGGAGGTTACGAGCAGTACTTC
>TRBJ2-7|TRBV7-8|TRBD2|-
CASSQTTSQQYF
TGTGCCAGCAGCCAAACGACTAGCCAGCAGTACTTC
>TRBJ2-2|TRBV10-3|TRBD2|-
CAIASGASNTGELFF
TGTGCCATCGCCAGCGGGGCATCTAACACCGGGGAGCTGTTTTTT
>TRBJ2-7|TRBV6-1|-|-
CASTGAEPYEQYF
TGTGCCAGCACTGGAGCGGAGCCCTACGAGCAGTACTTC
>TRBJ1-1|TRBV28|-|-
CASRAGVIEGTEAFF
TGTGCCAGCAGGGCGGGGGTTATCGAGGGCACTGAAGCTTTCTTT
>TRBJ2-2|TRBV11-2|TRBD1|-
CASSFWTGHTGELFF
TGTGCCAGCAGCTTTTGGACAGGGCACACCGGGGAGCTGTTTTTT
>TRBJ2-7|TRBV11-3|TRBD2|few
CASSRAGAGYEQYF
TGTGCCAGCAGCCGAGCGGGAGCCGGGTACGAGCAGTACTTC
>TRBJ2-1|TRBV6-4|TRBD1|-
CASSISRGRGLNEQFF
TGTGCCAGCAGTATAAGCCGGGGCAGGGGGCTCAATGAGCAGTTCTTC
>TRBJ2-2|TRBV6-1|TRBD2|-
CASSEAQVAGGNGELFF
TGTGCCAGCAGTGAAGCGCAGGTAGCGGGAGGGAACGGGGAGCTGTTTTTT
>TRBJ2-5|TRBV6-6|TRBD1|-
CASRGTGGRETQYF
TGTGCCAGCAGGGGGACAGGGGGGAGGGAGACCCAGTACTTC
>TRBJ2-2|TRBV7-8|TRBD2|-
CASKKRGVGELFF
TGTGCCAGCAAGAAGCGGGGAGTCGGGGAGCTGTTTTTT
>TRBJ2-1|TRBV11-3|-|-
CASSLSSFYNEQFF
TGTGCCAGCAGCTTATCTAGCTTCTACAATGAGCAGTTCTTC
>TRBJ1-5|TRBV7-2|TRBD1|-
CASSSQGTNQPQHF
TGTGCCAGCAGCTCACAGGGGACGAATCAGCCCCAGCATTTT
>TRBJ2-2|TRBV6-1|TRBD1|-
CASTLGQPNTGELFF
TGTGCCAGCACTCTGGGACAGCCGAACACCGGGGAGCTGTTTTTT
>TRBJ1-2|TRBV7-9|-|-
CASSPQVAHGYTF
TGTGCCAGCAGCCCACAGGTGGCCCATGGCTACACCTTC
>TRBJ2-7|TRBV6-1|-|-
CASSVQPNYEQYF
TGTGCCAGCAGCGTACAGCCCAACTACGAGCAGTACTTC
>TRBJ2-2|TRBV6-1|-|-
CASSRGVTGELFF
TGTGCCAGCAGCCGAGGGGTCACCGGGGAGCTGTTTTTT
>TRBJ2-2|TRBV6-5|-|-
CDTGSSRNTGELFF
TGTGACACAGGATCTAGCAGAAACACCGGGGAGCTGTTTTTT
>TRBJ2-2|TRBV18|-|-
CASSPLTGELFF
TGTGCCAGCTCACCGTTAACCGGGGAGCTGTTTTTT
>TRBJ1-4|TRBV28|-|-
CASSLFGGSAINEKLFF
TGTGCCAGCAGTTTATTTGGAGGGTCAGCAATTAATGAAAAACTGTTTTTT
>TRBJ2-7|TRBV10-3|TRBD2|few
CASQGRTSYEQYF
TGTGCCAGCCAGGGCAGGACTAGCTACGAGCAGTACTTC
>TRBJ2-3|TRBV11-2|TRBD2|few
CASSRREGAQYF
TGTGCCAGCAGCCGTCGGGAGGGAGCGCAGTATTTT
>TRBJ1-1|TRBV11-2|-|many
CASSTGGSLEAFF
TGTGCCAGCAGCACTGGCGGCAGTCTTGAAGCTTTCTTT
>TRBJ2-1|TRBV5-1|TRBD1|-
CASSLGDRGENNEQFF
TGCGCCAGCAGCTTGGGGGACAGGGGAGAAAACAATGAGCAGTTCTTC
>TRBJ2-7|TRBV28|TRBD1|-
CASSFRDRVSLYF
TGTGCCAGCAGTTTTCGGGACAGGGTCTCCTTGTACTTC
>TRBJ2-1|TRBV7-2|-|-
CASGSRQSRTYNEQFF
TGTGCCAGCGGGTCCAGACAGAGTCGTACTTACAATGAGCAGTTCTTC
>TRBJ2-4|TRBV4-1|TRBD2|-
CASSQDGRGRGKNIQYF
TGCGCCAGCAGCCAAGATGGGAGGGGAAGGGGCAAAAACATTCAGTACTTC
>TRBJ2-1|TRBV5-1|-|-
CASRVRFSYNEQFF
TGCGCCAGCAGGGTGCGGTTCTCCTACAATGAGCAGTTCTTC
>TRBJ2-7|TRBV5-1|TRBD1|once
CASSSVVGTGPQEQYF
TGCGCCAGCAGCTCCGTGGTAGGGACAGGGCCGCAGGAGCAGTACTTC
>TRBJ1-2|TRBV19|-|-
CASSIYRTFNYGYTF
TGTGCCAGTAGTATTTATCGGACGTTCAACTATGGCTACACCTTC
>TRBJ2-1|TRBV21-1|-|-
CASSKGGASCKNEQFF
TGTGCCAGCAGCAAGGGTGGGGCAAGTTGTAAAAATGAGCAGTTCTTC
>TRBJ1-2|TRBV5-1|TRBD1|-
CASSLVTGGGYGYTF
TGCGCCAGCAGCTTGGTGACAGGGGGAGGCTATGGCTACACCTTC
>TRBJ2-5|TRBV18|TRBD2|-
CASSTTSGKETQYF
TGTGCCAGCTCAACAACTAGCGGGAAGGAGACCCAGTACTTC
>TRBJ2-1|TRBV18|TRBD1|-
CASSPLTGGEQFF
TGTGCCAGCTCACCCTTGACAGGGGGTGAGCAGTTCTTC
>TRBJ2-5|TRBV15|-|once
CATSRVDRRETQYF
TGTGCCACCAGCAGAGTCGACAGGCGGGAGACCCAGTACTTC